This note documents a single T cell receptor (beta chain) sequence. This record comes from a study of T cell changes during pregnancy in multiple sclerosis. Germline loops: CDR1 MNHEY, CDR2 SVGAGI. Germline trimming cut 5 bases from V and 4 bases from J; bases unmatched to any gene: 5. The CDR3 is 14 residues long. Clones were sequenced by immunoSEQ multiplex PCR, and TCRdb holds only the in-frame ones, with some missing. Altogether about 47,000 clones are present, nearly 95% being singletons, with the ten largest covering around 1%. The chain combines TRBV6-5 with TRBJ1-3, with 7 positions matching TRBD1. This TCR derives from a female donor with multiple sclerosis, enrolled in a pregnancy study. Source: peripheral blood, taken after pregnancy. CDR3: CASSDREEGNTIYF. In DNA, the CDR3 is TGTGCCAGCAGTGACAGGGAGGAAGGAAACACCATATATTTT.